A single sample gave rise to the 22 T cell receptor beta chains below, sequenced in a study of somatic mutations in cytotoxic T cells in rheumatoid arthritis. The data were produced by immunoSEQ multiplex PCR, yet TCRdb's version contains in-frame clones alone and is incomplete. The sample has more than 11,000 clones, over 80% seen once. The sample comprised CD8+ T cells sorted from blood. These receptors all come from an adult with rheumatoid arthritis.

J is TRBJ2-1 and V is TRBV5-6; no clear D. The CDR3 length is 17 residues. With 0 bases removed from V and 3 bases from J, the gap between germline ends came to 16 bases. Germline loops: CDR1 SGHDT, CDR2 YYEEEE. For the CDR3, the DNA is TGTGCCAGCAGCTTGGGATTCAATAGGTTAGTCTACAATGAGCAGTTCTTC. Its protein product is CASSLGFNRLVYNEQFF. Combining the CDR3 with reference TRBV5-6 and TRBJ2-1 gives the whole variable domain DAGVTQSPTHLIKTRGQQVTLRCSPKSGHDTVSWYQQALGQGPQFIFQYYEEEERQRGNFPDRFSGHQFPNYSSELNVNALLLGDSALYLCASSLGFNRLVYNEQFFGPGTRLTVL.

The chain uses TRBV5-1 and TRBJ1-2; D perhaps matches TRBD1 (5 bases). V shed 2 bases and J shed 4 bases, with 18 bases lying between them. Per the germline V gene, CDR1 is SGHRS and CDR2 is YFSETQ. The CDR3 runs 16 residues. The CDR3 sequence is CASSLPSQGLGYGYTF. The CDR3, as DNA: TGCGCCAGCAGCTTACCATCCCAGGGTTTGGGCTATGGCTACACCTTC.

The rearrangement uses TRBV16 and TRBJ2-1, with D perhaps matching TRBD2 (5 bases). The CDR3 runs to 12 residues. V shed 1 base and J shed 15 bases, with 13 bases lying between them. Germline V gene sequence: CDR1 KGHSY, CDR2 FQNENV. The CDR3 sequence: CASSQWSSFPFF. CDR3 DNA: TGTGCCAGCAGCCAATGGTCTAGCTTCCCGTTCTTC.

The rearrangement joins TRBV27 to TRBJ2-5; D may be TRBD1 or TRBD2 (5 bases each). Germline loops: CDR1 MNHEY, CDR2 SMNVEV (reference sequence). Trimming stripped 5 bases from V and 1 base from J, with 8 bases between. The CDR3 sequence is 13 residues long. The DNA of the CDR3 is TGTGCCAGCAGTCGGGGACCCCAAGAGACCCAGTACTTC. This sequence encodes CASSRGPQETQYF.

The chain combines TRBV5-6 with TRBJ1-6; no clear D gene. Deletions cut 2 bases from V and 0 bases from J, with 3 bases between. Looked up from germline, CDR1 is SGHDT and CDR2 is YYEEEE. The CDR3 totals 14 residues. The CDR3 region is CASSLGSYNSPLHF. The CDR3 coding sequence is TGTGCCAGCAGCTTAGGCTCCTATAATTCACCCCTCCACTTT.

The CDR3 region is CASSPVRQETQYF. The CDR3 DNA reads TGTGCCAGCAGCCCCGTGAGGCAAGAGACCCAGTACTTC. This chain uses TRBV7-9 with TRBJ2-5; D gene ambiguous. Trimming took off 5 bases at V and 2 bases at J, with 9 bases between the two ends. The CDR3 has 13 residues. CDR1 is SEHNR, CDR2 FQNEAQ, per germline (reference sequence).

This rearrangement joins TRBV7-9 to TRBJ1-1, with 8 nucleotides matching TRBD1. This CDR3 spans 14 amino acids. CDR1 is SEHNR, CDR2 FQNEAQ, per germline (reference sequence). V lost 5 bases, J lost 3 bases, and 5 bases stayed unmatched. The DNA for the CDR3 is TGTGCCAGCAGCCCCAACAGGGGGTACACTGAAGCTTTCTTT. Its translation: CASSPNRGYTEAFF.

V gene TRBV5-8 combines with J gene TRBJ1-6; 8 bases fit TRBD1. J lost 10 bases, V lost 3 bases, and 6 bases had no gene match. CDR3 length: 14 amino acids. Germline V gives CDR1 SGHTS, CDR2 YDEGEE. The CDR3 nucleotides are TGTGCCAGCAGCTCGACAGGGGTAGGATCACCCCTCCACTTT. This encodes CASSSTGVGSPLHF.

The chain links TRBV9 to TRBJ2-3, with 9 bases identical to TRBD2. V was pared by 3 bases and J by 2 bases, with 4 bases of the junction left unmatched. Germline V CDR1 and CDR2: SGDLS, YYNGEE. This CDR3 region has 15 residues. The CDR3 is CASSGSGSPTDTQYF. The DNA for the CDR3 is TGTGCCAGCAGCGGTAGCGGGAGCCCCACAGATACGCAGTATTTT.

In this sample, this clone is large. The chain links TRBV9 to TRBJ2-3, with TRBD2 matching 7 bases. J was trimmed by 5 bases and V by 3 bases; bases with no gene match: 9. CDR1 and CDR2 from the germline V gene are SGDLS and YYNGEE. The CDR3 is 15 amino acids. CDR3 bases: TGTGCCAGCAGCGCATGGGGGGGGAGTGAAGATACGCAGTATTTT. Its translation: CASSAWGGSEDTQYF.

The rearrangement uses TRBV27 and TRBJ1-1, with D possibly matching TRBD1 (5 bases). The CDR3 contains 13 residues. V was trimmed by 3 bases and J by 4 bases, leaving 9 bases between them. From germline, CDR1 is MNHEY and CDR2 SMNVEV (reference sequence). The CDR3 protein is CASSLSGVTEAFF. The DNA for the CDR3 is TGTGCCAGCAGTTTGTCGGGGGTCACTGAAGCTTTCTTT.

This clone has only one observation. The chain recombines TRBV7-9 with TRBJ2-1, with D possibly being TRBD2 (5 bases). This CDR3 spans 15 amino acids. V was trimmed by 8 bases and J by 4 bases, leaving 18 bases between them. The germline gives CDR1 SEHNR, CDR2 FQNEAQ (reference sequence). The CDR3 nucleotides are TGTGCCAGCGGAGACCCGGGATTATCTTACAATGAGCAGTTCTTC. This sequence encodes CASGDPGLSYNEQFF.

This chain uses TRBV18 with TRBJ1-4; D is possibly TRBD1 (6 bases). Trimming removed 5 bases at V and 0 bases at J, with 13 bases between. The CDR3 loop spans 16 amino acids. The germline gives CDR1 KGHSH, CDR2 LQKENI. The CDR3 nucleotides read TGTGCCAGCTCATCCAGGGGTTCAGCAACTAATGAAAAACTGTTTTTT. It specifies CASSSRGSATNEKLFF.

The chain joins TRBV7-8 to TRBJ2-1, with 9 bases that match TRBD2. Germline V gives CDR1 SGHVS, CDR2 FQNEAQ. CDR3 length equals 14 residues. J gave up 7 bases and V 5 bases, and 6 bases lay outside the gene matches. Written as DNA, the CDR3 is TGTGCCAGCAGCCCGACTAGCGGCCTAAATGAGCAGTTCTTC. Its protein is CASSPTSGLNEQFF.

The V call is TRBV28, the J call TRBJ2-1, with D perhaps TRBD1 (5 bases). V was cut by 4 bases and J by 4 bases, with 23 bases left in between. The CDR3 loop spans 18 amino acids. Per the germline V gene, CDR1 is MDHEN and CDR2 is SYDVKM. CDR3 DNA: TGTGCCAGCAGTTATAGGGGTCTACAGTTAGAGGTATACAATGAGCAGTTCTTC. Translation: CASSYRGLQLEVYNEQFF.

This CDR3 is CASSSLPGANTGELFF. The CDR3 bases are TGCGCCAGCTCCAGTCTCCCGGGGGCGAACACCGGGGAGCTGTTTTTT. The chain links TRBV4-1 to TRBJ2-2, with D possibly being TRBD2 (6 bases). The ends were cut back, 8 bases at V and 0 bases at J, with 16 bases in the middle. The CDR3 has 16 amino acids. Germline CDR1 and CDR2: MGHRA and YSYEKL.

The chain is built from TRBV4-1 and TRBJ2-7; the D gene could be TRBD1 or TRBD2 (5 bases each). Trimming took off 2 bases at V and 4 bases at J, with 18 bases between the two ends. The CDR3 has 16 amino acids. From germline, CDR1 is MGHRA and CDR2 YSYEKL. The CDR3 sequence: CASSQLSGTGVYEQYF. In DNA form, the CDR3 reads TGCGCCAGCAGCCAATTATCCGGGACCGGAGTGTACGAGCAGTACTTC.

J is TRBJ1-1 and V is TRBV28, with unresolved D. The V gene lost 2 bases and the J gene lost 0 bases, with 10 bases spanning the gap. Germline assignment: CDR1 MDHEN and CDR2 SYDVKM. The CDR3 covers 15 residues. CDR3 DNA: TGTGCCAGCAGTTTACCCCACGTCCTGAACACTGAAGCTTTCTTT. Translating it yields CASSLPHVLNTEAFF.

The table lists this clone with a count of one. CDR3 sequence reads: CASSLGTYSTNEKLFF. In nucleotides, the CDR3 is TGTGCCAGCAGCTTGGGGACTTATTCAACTAATGAAAAACTGTTTTTT. This chain links TRBV5-5 with TRBJ1-4; no firm D call. This CDR3 is 16 amino acids long. Trimming stripped 0 bases from V and 0 bases from J, with 9 bases between. Germline CDR1 is SGHKS and CDR2 is YYEKEE (reference sequence).

This chain connects TRBV14 to TRBJ1-1; D gene unclear. The CDR3 is 12 residues long. V shed 3 bases and J shed 4 bases, with 6 bases lying between them. Germline V lookup: CDR1 SGHDN, CDR2 FVKESK. The DNA of the CDR3 is TGTGCCAGCAGCCATGAAGGCACTGAAGCTTTCTTT. Translation gives CASSHEGTEAFF.

This clone was found a few times. This chain links TRBV5-4 with TRBJ2-7; perhaps D is TRBD1 or TRBD2 (5 bases each). This CDR3 has 13 amino acids. Germline V gene lookup returns CDR1 SGHNT and CDR2 YYREEE (reference sequence). The V and J ends lost 4 bases and 4 bases respectively, with 12 bases between them. CDR3: CASSPGPPYEQYF. CDR3 DNA sequence: TGTGCCAGCAGCCCGGGACCACCTTACGAGCAGTACTTC. The full variable domain, in which reference TRBV5-4 and TRBJ2-7 provide the parts outside the CDR3, is ETGVTQSPTHLIKTRGQQVTLRCSSQSGHNTVSWYQQALGQGPQFIFQYYREEENGRGNFPPRFSGLQFPNYSSELNVNALELDDSALYLCASSPGPPYEQYFGPGTRLTVT.

Turning to this clone: A read error may produce the germline difference seen at one junction end. The chain joins TRBV30 to TRBJ2-1, with 8 bases aligning to TRBD2. Germline V lookup: CDR1 GTSNPN, CDR2 SVGIG (reference sequence). The CDR3 is 11 amino acids. CDR3 residues: CLGGDYNEQFF. The CDR3 nucleotides read TGCCTCGGGGGGGATTATAATGAGCAGTTCTTC.